These T cell receptor beta chains were read from a single sample in a study of T cell changes during pregnancy in multiple sclerosis. Sequenced by immunoSEQ multiplex PCR; TCRdb stores in-frame clones only, minus some. The sample lists about 72,000 clones, about 90% occurring once. The sample here was peripheral blood, taken in the second trimester of pregnancy. The receptors shown here come from a female donor with multiple sclerosis, enrolled in a pregnancy study. The CDR3 runs from the conserved cysteine through the conserved F or W. A D gene is named only where the DNA matches it firmly. Clone size, where shown, is once, few, many, or a class for clones that have expanded.

CDR3aa: CASGLDRGPNYGYTF; CDR3nt: TGTGCTAGTGGTTTGGACAGGGGGCCGAACTATGGCTACACCTTC; len: 15; d_gene: TRBD1; j_gene: TRBJ1-2; v_gene: TRBV12-5; abundance: .
CDR3aa: CASSVLPGETQYF; CDR3nt: TGTGCCAGCAGCGTCCTCCCGGGGGAGACCCAGTACTTC; len: 13; d_gene: .; j_gene: TRBJ2-5; v_gene: TRBV9; abundance: .
CDR3aa: CASSLILRYPYEQYF; CDR3nt: TGTGCCAGCAGTTTAATATTGAGGTATCCCTACGAGCAGTACTTC; len: 15; d_gene: .; j_gene: TRBJ2-7; v_gene: TRBV27; abundance: .
CDR3aa: CASSQETGTLQWPQHF; CDR3nt: TGTGCCAGTAGTCAGGAGACAGGGACGCTGCAATGGCCCCAGCATTTT; len: 16; d_gene: TRBD1; j_gene: TRBJ1-5; v_gene: TRBV19; abundance: .
CDR3aa: CASSLLLRRAVKPGELFF; CDR3nt: TGTGCCAGCAGTTTATTGCTACGGCGAGCGGTCAAACCCGGGGAGCTGTTTTTT; len: 18; d_gene: .; j_gene: TRBJ2-2; v_gene: TRBV28; abundance: .
CDR3aa: CASSVELEQYF; CDR3nt: TGTGCCAGCAGCGTAGAACTGGAGCAGTACTTC; len: 11; d_gene: .; j_gene: TRBJ2-7; v_gene: TRBV7-2; abundance: .
CDR3aa: CASAGLTDTQYF; CDR3nt: TGTGCCAGTGCGGGCCTCACAGATACGCAGTATTTT; len: 12; d_gene: .; j_gene: TRBJ2-3; v_gene: TRBV7-8; abundance: .
CDR3aa: CSVRGKITASYNEQFF; CDR3nt: TGCAGCGTGCGGGGCAAGATCACCGCTAGCTACAATGAGCAGTTCTTC; len: 16; d_gene: .; j_gene: TRBJ2-1; v_gene: TRBV29-1; abundance: .
CDR3aa: CASSVTGTASNQPQHF; CDR3nt: TGTGCCAGCAGCGTTACCGGGACAGCTAGCAATCAGCCCCAGCATTTT; len: 16; d_gene: TRBD1; j_gene: TRBJ1-5; v_gene: TRBV7-9; abundance: .
CDR3aa: CATSRDGARGNTQYF; CDR3nt: TGTGCCACCAGCAGAGATGGGGCTAGGGGGAACACCCAGTACTTC; len: 15; d_gene: .; j_gene: TRBJ2-5; v_gene: TRBV15; abundance: .
CDR3aa: CASGPPGYPNSMNTEAFF; CDR3nt: TGTGCTAGTGGCCCCCCAGGATACCCGAACAGTATGAACACTGAAGCTTTCTTT; len: 18; d_gene: .; j_gene: TRBJ1-1; v_gene: TRBV12-5; abundance: .
CDR3aa: CASSMGQPYTEAFF; CDR3nt: TGTGCCAGCAGTATGGGACAGCCATACACTGAAGCTTTCTTT; len: 14; d_gene: TRBD1; j_gene: TRBJ1-1; v_gene: TRBV9; abundance: .
CDR3aa: CATSGLVGSTGELFF; CDR3nt: TGTGCCACCTCCGGTTTGGTGGGGAGCACCGGGGAGCTGTTTTTT; len: 15; d_gene: .; j_gene: TRBJ2-2; v_gene: TRBV10-3; abundance: .
CDR3aa: CAWSRGLAGPGDTQYF; CDR3nt: TGTGCCTGGAGTCGGGGGCTAGCGGGGCCAGGGGATACGCAGTATTTT; len: 16; d_gene: TRBD2; j_gene: TRBJ2-3; v_gene: TRBV30; abundance: .
CDR3aa: CAIRSGNEQFF; CDR3nt: TGTGCCATCAGGAGCGGCAATGAGCAGTTCTTC; len: 11; d_gene: .; j_gene: TRBJ2-1; v_gene: TRBV10-3; abundance: few
CDR3aa: CASSHRGSYEQYF; CDR3nt: TGTGCCAGCAGTCACAGGGGATCCTACGAGCAGTACTTC; len: 13; d_gene: TRBD1; j_gene: TRBJ2-7; v_gene: TRBV6-5; abundance: .
CDR3aa: CASSLGGPKNQPQHF; CDR3nt: TGTGCCAGCAGCTTAGGTGGCCCGAAGAATCAGCCCCAGCATTTT; len: 15; d_gene: .; j_gene: TRBJ1-5; v_gene: TRBV7-2; abundance: .
CDR3aa: CASSTGQTNEQFF; CDR3nt: TGCGCCAGCAGCACCGGACAGACCAATGAGCAGTTCTTC; len: 13; d_gene: .; j_gene: TRBJ2-1; v_gene: TRBV5-1; abundance: .
CDR3aa: CASSLALLQGNSPLHF; CDR3nt: TGTGCCAGCAGCTTAGCGCTATTACAGGGGAATTCACCCCTCCACTTT; len: 16; d_gene: TRBD1; j_gene: TRBJ1-6; v_gene: TRBV7-6; abundance: .
CDR3aa: CASSLSAGDTQYF; CDR3nt: TGTGCCAGCAGCTTGAGTGCGGGAGATACGCAGTATTTT; len: 13; d_gene: .; j_gene: TRBJ2-3; v_gene: TRBV5-6; abundance: .
CDR3aa: CASSLSGEGYTF; CDR3nt: TGTGCCAGCAGCTTATCAGGGGAGGGCTACACCTTC; len: 12; d_gene: .; j_gene: TRBJ1-2; v_gene: TRBV7-6; abundance: .
CDR3aa: CASSKAGERDTQYF; CDR3nt: TGTGCCAGCAGCAAGGCGGGGGAGCGGGATACGCAGTATTTT; len: 14; d_gene: TRBD2; j_gene: TRBJ2-3; v_gene: TRBV7-9; abundance: .
CDR3aa: CASSVGSFTGELFF; CDR3nt: TGTGCCAGCAGCGTAGGGAGCTTTACCGGGGAGCTGTTTTTT; len: 14; d_gene: .; j_gene: TRBJ2-2; v_gene: TRBV9; abundance: .
CDR3aa: CASSIKPGAQHF; CDR3nt: TGTGCCAGTAGTATAAAACCGGGAGCCCAGCATTTT; len: 12; d_gene: .; j_gene: TRBJ1-5; v_gene: TRBV19; abundance: .
CDR3aa: CASSVVGGPDTEAFF; CDR3nt: TGTGCCAGCAGCGTAGTGGGAGGACCGGACACTGAAGCTTTCTTT; len: 15; d_gene: .; j_gene: TRBJ1-1; v_gene: TRBV9; abundance: .
CDR3aa: CASTSSTGSILIGYTF; CDR3nt: TGTGCCAGCACCTCTTCGACAGGTTCTATTTTAATTGGCTACACCTTC; len: 16; d_gene: .; j_gene: TRBJ1-2; v_gene: TRBV28; abundance: .
CDR3aa: CASSLDSGSLEQYF; CDR3nt: TGTGCCAGCAGCTTAGACTCTGGTAGCCTGGAGCAGTACTTC; len: 14; d_gene: .; j_gene: TRBJ2-7; v_gene: TRBV7-6; abundance: .
CDR3aa: CASSPSGQEANYGYTF; CDR3nt: TGTGCCAGCAGCCCCAGCGGACAGGAAGCTAACTATGGCTACACCTTC; len: 16; d_gene: TRBD1; j_gene: TRBJ1-2; v_gene: TRBV5-4; abundance: .
CDR3aa: CASSAGTVYSNQPQHF; CDR3nt: TGTGCCAGCAGCGCGGGGACAGTTTATAGCAATCAGCCCCAGCATTTT; len: 16; d_gene: TRBD1; j_gene: TRBJ1-5; v_gene: TRBV11-2; abundance: .